This T cell receptor (beta chain) appears in the sequencing data of a study of OX40 agonist ivuxolimab in advanced cancers. Concerning this clone: The antigen is unknown.

Broader study findings: Blood T cells, both CD4+ and CD8+, expanded clonally by week 6 at 0.1 to 3.0 mg/kg. In the expanded peripheral T cells, antigen specificity was never determined. Researchers report that CD8+ T cells had, on average, more expanded clones than CD4+.

The V end lost 0 bases, the J end lost 0 bases, and 6 bases lay between the germline ends. CDR3 length equals 15 residues. From germline, CDR1 is MNHEY and CDR2 SVGAGI. Profiling relied on immunoSEQ multiplex PCR, and the TCRdb table lists in-frame clones only, not all of them. Here the sample spans 90,000 to 95,000 clones, around 87% being singletons. The clonotype originates from an adult with an advanced solid tumor such as melanoma, head and neck, liver or kidney cancer. V gene TRBV6-5 combines with J gene TRBJ1-3; D gene ambiguous. This material consisted of CD4+ or CD8+ T cells sorted from blood, taken in a trial of the OX40 agonist ivuxolimab. The CDR3 is CASSYSTVSGNTIYF. In DNA form, the CDR3 reads TGTGCCAGCAGTTACTCGACTGTCTCTGGAAACACCATATATTTT.